This T cell receptor beta chain was obtained from a study of cytomegalovirus exposure and HLA in healthy donors. Remarks on this clone: The antigen remains unidentified.

The PCR made use of 60 Vbeta and 13 Jbeta primers. Assay: immunoSEQ multiplex PCR; the TCRdb copy retains only in-frame clones and omits some. This table holds 200,000 or so clones, 75% to 85% found once. Study-wide results and caveats: Cytomegalovirus status, reportedly, was diagnosed with high specificity and sensitivity by the classifier.

V was clipped by 1 base and J by 3 bases, with 13 bases between them. The length of the CDR3 is 15 residues. Germline CDR1 SGHTS, CDR2 YDEGEE. The TCR originated in a woman younger than 35 in good health and CMV-seropositive. The chain has TRBV5-8 and TRBJ1-2; TRBD1 might be the D (5 bases). Sequencing used PBMCs. CDR3 sequence reads: CASSLRDRYYYGYTF. For the CDR3, the DNA is TGTGCCAGCAGCTTGCGAGACAGATACTACTATGGCTACACCTTC.